This T cell receptor (beta chain) was sequenced for a study of Ad26.COV2.S vaccination and SARS-CoV-2 variants. Across the whole study: Each vaccinee took Ad26.COV2.S intramuscularly, once or twice 56 days apart.

Study conclusions and caveats: Individuals receiving vaccine had higher spike-specific TCR breadth than placebo recipients did. Analyses that measured TCR breadth and depth may have underestimated total T cell responses.

For this clone: Its specificity is unknown.

The CDR3 runs to 13 residues. V trimming: 5 bases; J trimming: 8 bases; junction bases outside the gene matches: 7. Germline CDR1 reads LNHNV; CDR2 reads YYDKDF (reference sequence). Some clones are missing from TCRdb's copy, which holds only in-frame ones; the method was immunoSEQ multiplex PCR. The table has fewer than 400,000 clones, roughly 88% seen once; the top ten hold 4.5% to 5.5%. Documented treatment: around 19 received Ad26.COV2.S at low or high dose, single or two shots; roughly five received placebo; per-sample allocation not given. Samples analyzed were those drawn on day 63 after the first vaccine or placebo injection.

V gene TRBV15 combines with J gene TRBJ1-2; 8 nucleotides line up with TRBD1. Sequenced material: peripheral blood, taken in a trial of Ad26.COV2.S vaccine versus placebo. The receptor was isolated from a person aged 18 to 59 who received the Ad26.COV2.S COVID-19 vaccine or a placebo. The CDR3: CATSPGQADGYTF. The CDR3 nucleotides read TGTGCCACCAGCCCGGGACAGGCTGACGGCTACACCTTC.